Shown below are 2 T cell receptor beta chains from a single sample sequenced in a study of early T cells in non-severe SARS-CoV-2 infection. MiXCR, run by TCRdb on the 5' RACE reads, gives a single entry per CDR3 protein. Of more than 75,000 distinct CDR3 sequences detected, 14% appear once; the ten largest clones hold 5% to 7%. Sequencing input: whole blood. These receptors all stem from an adult who was a healthcare worker with PCR-confirmed SARS-CoV-2 infection or an uninfected control (not recorded which).

The table lists this clonotype with many counts. The V call is TRBV27, the J call TRBJ2-3; D unclear. CDR3 size: 13 residues. Germline V gives CDR1 MNHEY, CDR2 SMNVEV (reference sequence). V was trimmed by 4 bases and J by 2 bases, leaving 7 bases between them. The CDR3 loop is CASSSTYTDTQYF. In DNA form, the CDR3 reads TGTGCCAGCAGTTCAACATACACAGATACGCAGTATTTT.

The chain uses TRBV28 and TRBJ2-3; 8 bases agree with TRBD2. Germline V gene lookup returns CDR1 MDHEN and CDR2 SYDVKM. Trimming removed 2 bases from V and 13 bases from J; junction bases left unmatched: 11. The CDR3 covers 14 residues. CDR3 loop: CASSLELAAIREYF. The CDR3 DNA reads as TGTGCCAGCAGTTTAGAACTAGCGGCGATACGGGAGTATTTT.